This TCR beta chain stems from a study of early T cells in non-severe SARS-CoV-2 infection. Study summary: Sequencing was performed on bulk RNA from unsorted whole blood, leaving chains unpaired.

This clonotype was seen more than once but under ten times. Researchers tagged individual cDNA molecules with unique molecular identifiers. TCRdb re-derived calls from the 5' RACE reads in MiXCR, one entry per CDR3 protein. The sample yields 98,000 or so distinct CDR3 sequences, approximately 12% seen once. V was pared by 1 base and J by 1 base, with 14 bases between. Germline CDR1 is SGHVS and CDR2 is FQNEAQ. The CDR3 has 16 residues. The V gene is TRBV7-8, the J gene TRBJ2-7; possibly TRBD2 for D (5 bases). The origin of this receptor is an adult who was a healthcare worker with PCR-confirmed SARS-CoV-2 infection or an uninfected control (not recorded which). Sequenced material: whole blood, taken at baseline. The CDR3 loop reads CASSLDRAGLSYEQYF. Written as DNA, the CDR3 is TGTGCCAGCAGCTTAGATAGGGCGGGTCTGTCCTACGAGCAGTACTTC.